The clone carrying this T cell receptor beta chain was seen a handful of times. Its antigen is not identified. The length of the CDR3 is 12 residues. Germline-derived CDR1 and CDR2 are SGHVS and FNYEAQ. The ends were cut back, 5 bases at V and 7 bases at J, with 8 bases in the middle. Authors of the study amplified TCR beta CDR3 regions from RNA transcripts. An initial round of RT-PCR targeting the TCR CDR3 relied on the HTBI primer set. TCRdb reprocessed the multiplex PCR reads via MiXCR and lists one record per CDR3 protein. The table shows over 500,000 distinct CDR3 sequences, with 17% occurring only once. The data are from a study of T cells in Graves' hyperthyroidism and ophthalmopathy. Study at large: Before any treatment, at initial diagnosis, peripheral blood was collected.

General study results and limits: A 13 V-J model separated ophthalmopathy from stable hyperthyroidism.

This TCR was sampled from a woman in her late teens or twenties with Graves' ophthalmopathy. Sequenced input: blood. The V and J genes are TRBV7-6 and TRBJ2-2; no firm D call. CDR3 protein: CASSPHGGELFF. Here the CDR3 DNA reads TGTGCCAGCAGCCCTCATGGCGGGGAGCTGTTTTTT.